Each of the 22 T cell receptor beta chains below was sequenced from the same sample in a study of blood T cell repertoires in COVID-19. The assay was immunoSEQ multiplex PCR, and TCRdb's table has in-frame clones only and misses some. The sample holds some 100,000 clones; about 80% are singletons and the top ten take 16%. The sample was peripheral blood. All receptors come from a human donor in a cohort sampled during active COVID-19.

This clone was observed once. V usage is TRBV7-6 and J usage is TRBJ2-1; TRBD1 is a possible D gene (5 bases). The germline gives CDR1 SGHVS, CDR2 FNYEAQ. The CDR3 spans 13 residues. V was trimmed by 5 bases and J by 10 bases, leaving 15 bases between them. CDR3 DNA: TGTGCCAGCAGCCGGACACCTACAATGGAGCAGTTCTTC. It translates to CASSRTPTMEQFF.

The V call is TRBV5-1, the J call TRBJ2-1, with 8 nucleotides matching TRBD2. The trim removed 2 bases at V and 2 bases at J, leaving 3 bases unmatched. The CDR3 is 15 amino acids. The germline CDR1 and CDR2 sequences are SGHRS and YFSETQ. CDR3: CASSFGGVTYNEQFF. In DNA, the CDR3 is TGCGCCAGCAGCTTCGGGGGGGTAACCTACAATGAGCAGTTCTTC.

A note on this clone: Additional DNA sequences in this sample encode the identical CDR3. V usage is TRBV12-3 or TRBV12-4 and J usage is TRBJ2-6; no clear D. This CDR3 has 13 amino acids. Trimming took 4 bases from V and 1 from J, leaving 2 bases between them. The CDR3 coding sequence is TGTGCCAGCAGTTCATCTGGGGCCAACGTCCTGACTTTC. Translated: CASSSSGANVLTF.

J is TRBJ1-1 and V is TRBV30; TRBD1 might be the D (6 bases). Trimming cost V 3 bases and J 2 bases, with 13 bases left between them. CDR1 is GTSNPN and CDR2 is SVGIG in the germline V gene (reference sequence). This CDR3 comprises 14 residues. The CDR3 reads CAWSEGGSNTEAFF. CDR3 DNA sequence: TGTGCCTGGAGCGAGGGGGGGAGTAACACTGAAGCTTTCTTT. The full variable domain, in which reference TRBV30 and TRBJ1-1 provide the parts outside the CDR3, is SQTIHQWPATLVQPVGSPLSLECTVEGTSNPNLYWYRQAAGRGLQLLFYSVGIGQISSEVPQNLSASRPQDRQFILSSKKLLLSDSGFYLCAWSEGGSNTEAFFGQGTRLTVV.

The chain couples TRBV19 to TRBJ1-1, with D hard to call. Germline CDR1 and CDR2: LNHDA and SQIVND (reference sequence). Trimming took off 2 bases at V and 1 base at J, with 8 bases between the two ends. The CDR3 length is 14 residues. CDR3 region: CASSIRRTNTEAFF. CDR3 coding DNA: TGTGCCAGTAGTATAAGGAGAACGAACACTGAAGCTTTCTTT.

This sequence joins TRBV2 and TRBJ2-5; tentatively, D is TRBD1 (5 bases). The CDR3 length is 14 residues. V lost 1 base, J lost 1 base, and 7 bases lay in between. CDR1 and CDR2 from the germline V gene are SNHLY and FYNNEI. For the CDR3, the DNA is TGTGCCAGCAGTGAAGAAGGGGTCCAAGAGACCCAGTACTTC. It yields the protein CASSEEGVQETQYF.

The rearrangement links TRBV7-9 to TRBJ2-1, with 11 positions matching TRBD2. CDR1 SEHNR and CDR2 FQNEAQ come from the germline V gene (reference sequence). The J segment lost 8 bases and the V segment lost 5 bases, leaving 5 bases of the junction unmatched. This CDR3 region has 14 residues. The CDR3 nucleotides are TGTGCCAGCAGCCAGGGACTAGCGGCACATGAGCAGTTCTTC. Translation gives CASSQGLAAHEQFF.

This rearrangement joins TRBV2 to TRBJ1-2; a weak D match, TRBD1 (6 bases). The CDR3 spans 16 residues. Germline values: CDR1 SNHLY, CDR2 FYNNEI. The germline V and J ends were trimmed by 3 bases and 0 bases, with 14 bases remaining between them. The CDR3 loop reads CASSEGRGDTNYGYTF. CDR3 in DNA: TGTGCCAGCAGTGAGGGCAGGGGAGACACTAACTATGGCTACACCTTC.

Concerning this clone: One end of the junction varies from germline; a read error may be responsible. The CDR3, as DNA: TGTGCCAGCAGGTTAGCGGGAGGCCAAGGGGAGCAGTTCTTC. It is translated as CASRLAGGQGEQFF. V gene TRBV7-9 combines with J gene TRBJ2-1, with 10 bases that match TRBD2. This CDR3 contains 14 residues. Germline CDR1 SEHNR, CDR2 FQNEAQ (reference sequence).

The J gene is TRBJ2-6, the V gene TRBV5-6, with D perhaps matching TRBD1 (6 bases). Deletions cut 4 bases from V and 0 bases from J, with 17 bases between. The CDR3 is 18 residues long. Germline V gene lookup returns CDR1 SGHDT and CDR2 YYEEEE. Here the CDR3 reads CASSLYRTAYSGANVLTF. CDR3 sequence (DNA): TGTGCCAGCAGCCTATATAGGACAGCCTACTCTGGGGCCAACGTCCTGACTTTC.

The chain is built from TRBV5-1 and TRBJ1-1, with D perhaps matching TRBD1 (6 bases). Trimming left V 9 bases short and J 2 bases short, with 14 bases between. This CDR3 has 13 residues. Per germline, CDR1 SGHRS and CDR2 YFSETQ. Here the CDR3 reads CANGSGTNTEAFF. CDR3 coding DNA: TGCGCCAACGGGTCCGGGACAAACACTGAAGCTTTCTTT.

The chain recombines TRBV6-5 with TRBJ2-7; TRBD2 matches 15 bases. The CDR3 length is 14 residues. V shed 7 bases, J shed 4 bases, and the junction held 2 bases outside the gene matches. The V gene's germline CDR1 is MNHEY and CDR2 SVGAGI. The CDR3, as DNA: TGTGCCAGCATGGGACTAGCGGGGGGTTACGAGCAGTACTTC. It translates to CASMGLAGGYEQYF.

The chain has TRBV3-1 (or the pseudogene TRBV3-2) and TRBJ2-7; maybe TRBD2 (5 bases). The V end lost 4 bases, the J end lost 0 bases, and 7 bases lay between the germline ends. Germline values: CDR1 LGHDT, CDR2 YNNKEL (reference sequence). The CDR3 sequence is 13 residues long. DNA of the CDR3: TGTGCCAGCAGCCTCCGGGGCTCCTACGAGCAGTACTTC. This gives the protein CASSLRGSYEQYF.

This clone was seen only once. The rearrangement links TRBV28 to TRBJ1-2, with TRBD1 matching 9 bases. CDR3 length: 14 amino acids. V shed 5 bases and J 8 bases; nucleotides not matched to a gene: 9. The V gene's germline CDR1 is MDHEN and CDR2 SYDVKM. In DNA form, the CDR3 reads TGTGCCAGCAGTCTTGGACAGGGGAGATTCGGCTACACCTTC. Its protein product is CASSLGQGRFGYTF.

This sequence joins TRBV11-2 and TRBJ2-7; 7 nucleotides agree with TRBD2. The germline V gene has CDR1 SGHAT and CDR2 FQNNGV. The V segment lost 6 bases and the J segment 4 bases; nucleotides outside the gene matches: 9. The CDR3 is made up of 14 amino acids. CDR3 protein: CASSTVGGPYEQYF. CDR3 in DNA: TGTGCCAGCAGTACGGTGGGAGGGCCTTACGAGCAGTACTTC.

The chain employs TRBV5-1 and TRBJ1-2; 7 bases agree with TRBD1. Germline V gene sequence: CDR1 SGHRS, CDR2 YFSETQ. J gave up 4 bases and V 1 base, and 4 bases lay outside the gene matches. CDR3 length: 14 amino acids. The CDR3 sequence: CASSLTGEGYGYTF. CDR3 in DNA: TGCGCCAGCAGCTTGACAGGGGAAGGCTATGGCTACACCTTC.

The gene calls are TRBV7-8 and TRBJ2-2; 14 bases map to TRBD2. Per germline, CDR1 SGHVS and CDR2 FQNEAQ. The V and J ends lost 5 bases and 4 bases, in that order; junction bases with no gene match: 3. The CDR3 is made up of 16 amino acids. This chain's CDR3 is CASSRGLAGVTGELFF. The DNA for the CDR3 is TGTGCCAGCAGCAGGGGACTAGCGGGAGTCACCGGGGAGCTGTTTTTT.

V gene TRBV7-2 combines with J gene TRBJ2-1; perhaps TRBD2 as D (6 bases). Germline CDR1 is SGHTA and CDR2 is FQGNSA. V lost 5 bases and J 5 bases, leaving 13 bases between the germline ends. This CDR3 has 14 amino acids. DNA for the CDR3: TGTGCCAGCAGCGGGCTAGCGTTCAACAATGAGCAGTTCTTC. Its translation is CASSGLAFNNEQFF.

This clone showed up just a few times. This sequence joins TRBV7-3 and TRBJ2-1, with D maybe TRBD2 (6 bases). The germline V and J ends were trimmed by 5 bases and 2 bases, with 19 bases remaining between them. Germline V gene lookup returns CDR1 SGHTA and CDR2 FQGTGA. This CDR3 has 17 residues. The CDR3 reads CASSPGFGGMTYNEQFF. The CDR3 nucleotides are TGTGCCAGCAGCCCGGGATTTGGCGGGATGACCTACAATGAGCAGTTCTTC. Drawing the rest from reference TRBV7-3 and TRBJ2-1, the complete variable domain is GAGVSQTPSNKVTEKGKYVELRCDPISGHTALYWYRQSLGQGPEFLIYFQGTGAADDSGLPNDRFFAVRPEGSVSTLKIQRTERGDSAVYLCASSPGFGGMTYNEQFFGPGTRLTVL.

The chain links TRBV7-8 to TRBJ2-1, with D perhaps matching TRBD2 (5 bases). Germline CDR1 SGHVS, CDR2 FQNEAQ. The CDR3 covers 17 residues. The V end lost 5 bases, the J end lost 0 bases, and 17 bases lay between the germline ends. CDR3 loop: CASSPNSDWRSYNEQFF. CDR3 nucleotide sequence: TGTGCCAGCAGCCCAAATAGCGATTGGCGCTCCTACAATGAGCAGTTCTTC. Filled out from reference TRBV7-8 and TRBJ2-1, the complete variable domain reads GAGVSQSPRYKVAKRGQDVALRCDPISGHVSLFWYQQALGQGPEFLTYFQNEAQLDKSGLPSDRFFAERPEGSVSTLKIQRTQQEDSAVYLCASSPNSDWRSYNEQFFGPGTRLTVL.

V and J are TRBV7-8 and TRBJ1-5; the D is unclear. The CDR3 covers 15 residues. V was cut by 0 bases and J by 7 bases, with 13 bases left in between. The germline V gene has CDR1 SGHVS and CDR2 FQNEAQ. The CDR3 sequence: CASSLARRTGQPQHF. The CDR3 coding sequence is TGTGCCAGCAGCTTAGCGCGGCGGACGGGACAGCCCCAGCATTTT.

The rearrangement links TRBV5-1 to TRBJ2-3; D may be TRBD2 (6 bases). The V gene lost 5 bases and the J gene lost 6 bases, with 19 bases spanning the gap. Germline-derived CDR1 and CDR2 are SGHRS and YFSETQ. The CDR3 sequence is 15 residues long. The CDR3 loop reads CASRSIAEGVDTQYF. Here the CDR3 DNA reads TGCGCCAGCAGATCTATAGCGGAGGGAGTGGATACGCAGTATTTT. Together with reference TRBV5-1 and TRBJ2-3, the CDR3 gives the full variable domain: KAGVTQTPRYLIKTRGQQVTLSCSPISGHRSVSWYQQTPGQGLQFLFEYFSETQRNKGNFPGRFSGRQFSNSRSEMNVSTLELGDSALYLCASRSIAEGVDTQYFGPGTRLTVL.